The rows below give T cell receptor beta chains drawn from one sample of a study of T cell repertoires in cytomegalovirus infection. What these receptors recognize is not known. TCRdb reprocessed the reads via MiXCR and lists one record per CDR3 protein. Among about a million distinct CDR3 sequences listed, 30% to 40% were seen once. This specimen consisted of cultured CD8+ T cells from PBMCs, obtained from culture after CMV antigen stimulation. The origin of the receptors is a human donor in good health (CMV status not recorded). Some clones in this sample may be carry-over from other donors' samples. The CDR3 runs from the conserved cysteine through the conserved F or W. The D gene is left open where the match is weak. Only some rows state a clone size, as once, few, many or a class for expanded clones.

>TRBJ1-1|TRBV6-1|few|13|NA
TGTGCCAGCAGGGCAGGACAGAACACTGAAGCTTTCTTT
CASRAGQNTEAFF
>TRBJ2-3|TRBV7-8|many|15|TRBD1
TGTGCCAGCAGCTCACAGGGGGTCGGGTCAGATACGCAGTATTTT
CASSSQGVGSDTQYF
>TRBJ1-1|TRBV12-3/TRBV12-4|NA|14|NA
TGTGCCAGCAGTTTCTTCCTTGGTGGCACTGAAGCTTTCTTT
CASSFFLGGTEAFF
>TRBJ2-4|TRBV7-2|many|18|TRBD1
TGTGCCAGCAGCTTAGGGTTTGACAGGGGGCGCAGCTGGGACATTCAGTACTTC
CASSLGFDRGRSWDIQYF
>TRBJ2-7|TRBV4-1|NA|15|TRBD2
TGCGCCAGCAGCCAACGTGGACTAGCGGGGGACGAGCAGTACTTC
CASSQRGLAGDEQYF
>TRBJ2-3|TRBV19|NA|17|NA
TGTGCCAGTAGTATAGACACTAGCCCTCGGGTTGGAGATACGCAGTATTTT
CASSIDTSPRVGDTQYF
>TRBJ2-5|TRBV11-2|few|16|NA
TGTGCCAGCAGCTTAGCCAGCGGCCTCTACCAAGAGACCCAGTACTTC
CASSLASGLYQETQYF
>TRBJ1-5|TRBV12-3/TRBV12-4|few|15|NA
TGTGCCAGCAGTCCGTCGGGTTTTGGCAATCAGCCCCAGCATTTT
CASSPSGFGNQPQHF
>TRBJ1-6|TRBV27|NA|16|TRBD1
TGTGCCAGCAGTTTACCCCGGACAGGATGGGATTCACCCCTCCACTTT
CASSLPRTGWDSPLHF
>TRBJ2-1|TRBV6-6|NA|14|NA
TGTGCCAGCAGTCCATCGGACTGGTACAATGAGCAGTTCTTC
CASSPSDWYNEQFF
>TRBJ2-1|TRBV27|few|16|NA
TGTGCCAGCAGTTATGGGACTTCGTGGTCCTACAATGAGCAGTTCTTC
CASSYGTSWSYNEQFF
>TRBJ2-1|TRBV7-9|NA|15|TRBD2
TGTGCCAGCAGTACGAGCGGGGGGGCAAGGAATGAGCAGTTCTTC
CASSTSGGARNEQFF
>TRBJ1-6|TRBV7-9|few|15|TRBD1
TGTGCCAGCATGAAAGGGACAGATTTTAATTCACCCCTCCACTTT
CASMKGTDFNSPLHF
>TRBJ1-1|TRBV5-1|NA|16|NA
TGCGCCAGCAGGTTAAAGTCAATCGGGCAGGACACTGAAGCTTTCTTT
CASRLKSIGQDTEAFF
>TRBJ2-1|TRBV7-6|many|16|TRBD2
TGTGCCAGCAGTCCTGGACTAGTTCTTTCCTACAATGAGCAGTTCTTC
CASSPGLVLSYNEQFF
>TRBJ2-7|TRBV10-3|many|14|TRBD2
TGTGCCACCGACGTTAGCGGGGGAAACTACGAGCAGTACTTC
CATDVSGGNYEQYF
>TRBJ2-5|TRBV10-3|few|13|NA
TGTGCCATCAGTGAGACTATCCGAGAGACCCAGTACTTC
CAISETIRETQYF
>TRBJ2-1|TRBV27|NA|19|TRBD2
TGTGCCAGCAGTTCGCCCCGACTAGCTTTAGTTGGGGTTTACAATGAGCAGTTCTTC
CASSSPRLALVGVYNEQFF
>TRBJ2-1|TRBV6-1|NA|15|NA
TGTGCCAGCAGTGAAGAAATAGGTTCCTACAATGAGCAGTTCTTC
CASSEEIGSYNEQFF
>TRBJ2-2|TRBV6-5|few|15|NA
TGTGCCAGCAGCAGTATTGCGGACATGACCGGGGAGCTGTTTTTT
CASSSIADMTGELFF
>TRBJ2-5|TRBV7-9|few|16|TRBD2
TGTGCCAGCAGCCCGGTTGTAGCGGGTTCCCAAGAGACCCAGTACTTC
CASSPVVAGSQETQYF
>TRBJ2-2|TRBV6-1|few|12|NA
TGTGCCGGGTTAGGGGCAACCGGGGAGCTGTTTTTT
CAGLGATGELFF
>TRBJ2-7|TRBV24-1|NA|13|NA
TGTGCCACCAGTGATAGGGGAGCCTACGAGCAGTACTTC
CATSDRGAYEQYF